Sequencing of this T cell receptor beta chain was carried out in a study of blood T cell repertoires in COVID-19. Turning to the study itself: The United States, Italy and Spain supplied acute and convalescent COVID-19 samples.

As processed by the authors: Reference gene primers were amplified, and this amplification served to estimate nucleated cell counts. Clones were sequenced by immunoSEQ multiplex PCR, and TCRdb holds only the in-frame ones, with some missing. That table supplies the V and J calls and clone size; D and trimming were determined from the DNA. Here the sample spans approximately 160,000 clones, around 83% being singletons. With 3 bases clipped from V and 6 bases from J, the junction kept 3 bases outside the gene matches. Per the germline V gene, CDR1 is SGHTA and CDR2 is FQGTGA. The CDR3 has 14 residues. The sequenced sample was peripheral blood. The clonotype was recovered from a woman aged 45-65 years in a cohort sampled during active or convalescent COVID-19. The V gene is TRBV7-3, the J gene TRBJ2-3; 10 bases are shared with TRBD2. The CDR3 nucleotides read TGTGCCAGCAGCTTCAGCGGGGGGGAGGATACGCAGTATTTT. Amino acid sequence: CASSFSGGEDTQYF.